Ten or more counts support the clone carrying this T cell receptor beta chain. TCRdb re-derived calls from the 5' RACE reads in MiXCR, one entry per CDR3 protein. The sample comprises around 140,000 distinct CDR3 sequences, 7.7% of which are singletons, and 0.73% rests with the top ten. The sample originates from a study of T cells after yellow fever vaccination. Turning to the study itself: It was SMART-Seq v4 Ultra Low Input that prepared the fractions with low cell numbers.

The germline V gene has CDR1 SGHDT and CDR2 YYEEEE. This CDR3 is 14 amino acids long. With 4 bases removed from V and 2 bases from J, the gap between germline ends came to 13 bases. This sample comprised CD4+ T cells sorted from PBMCs, obtained 5 days after the yellow fever booster vaccination. The rearrangement links TRBV5-6 to TRBJ2-7; D possibly uses TRBD1 or TRBD2 (5 bases each). The TCR sequence derives from a man younger than 40 who received the YFV17D yellow fever vaccine. The CDR3 sequence is CASSPGRVPYEQYF. CDR3 DNA sequence: TGTGCCAGCAGCCCAGGGCGGGTCCCCTACGAGCAGTACTTC.